This T cell receptor (beta chain) was retrieved from a study of post-analysis software for immune sequencing data. Study observations and caveats: Normalized Chao1 diversity was significantly lower in multiple sclerosis patients than in controls. About 5 TRBV segments were significantly more frequent in patients than in controls. TRBV5-6, TRBV5-1 and TRBV20-1 were among these segments.

Unique molecular identifiers tagged the TCR beta cDNA libraries. Roughly 0.5 million cDNA molecules were obtained from around 1 to 10 million T cells. TCRdb fed the PCR reads into MiXCR, producing one record per CDR3 protein. The sample has about 820,000 distinct CDR3 sequences; approximately 53% are singletons. Germline-derived CDR1 and CDR2 are LGHDT and YNNKEL (reference sequence). This CDR3 is built from 15 residues. V shed 7 bases, J shed 3 bases, and the junction held 6 bases outside the gene matches. Note on this clonotype: Its antigen is not identified.

The chain is built from TRBV3-1 and TRBJ2-3; TRBD2 aligns across 11 bases. Material: blood. The receptor comes from a girl aged 5-17 years with multiple sclerosis. As DNA, the CDR3 is TGTGCCAGCACCCGTAGCGGGAGGGAGACAGATACGCAGTATTTT. Protein sequence: CASTRSGRETDTQYF.